The 5 T cell receptor beta chains reported below all come from one sample, sequenced in a study of blood T cell repertoires in COVID-19. Only in-frame clones appear in the TCRdb table, and some are missing; sequencing was by immunoSEQ multiplex PCR. Of 150,000 to 200,000 clones in the sample, 75% to 90% were seen once. Sample: peripheral blood. All receptors derive from a man in his sixties or seventies with active or convalescent COVID-19.

The V gene is TRBV10-1, the J gene TRBJ1-2; no firm D call. Per germline, CDR1 WNHNN and CDR2 SYGVQD (reference sequence). V was clipped by 3 bases and J by 8 bases, with 16 bases between them. This CDR3 contains 14 residues. CDR3 amino acids: CASSESGSTGGYTF. CDR3 coding DNA: TGCGCCAGCAGTGAAAGCGGCTCAACGGGGGGCTACACCTTC.

The chain joins TRBV24-1 to TRBJ2-1; unclear D gene. CDR1 and CDR2 from the germline V gene are KGHDR and SFDVKD. CDR3 size: 14 residues. Trimming took 7 bases from V and 2 from J, leaving 11 bases between them. CDR3 sequence: CATSGIQTYNEQFF. CDR3 DNA: TGTGCCACCAGCGGTATCCAAACCTACAATGAGCAGTTCTTC.

The chain couples TRBV5-6 to TRBJ2-2; possible D gene TRBD2, 5 bases. Trimming removed 0 bases from V and 1 base from J, with 13 bases in between. The germline V gene has CDR1 SGHDT and CDR2 YYEEEE. The CDR3 covers 17 residues. The CDR3 loop reads CASSLAWETQNTGELFF. In DNA form, the CDR3 reads TGTGCCAGCAGCTTGGCCTGGGAGACACAGAACACCGGGGAGCTGTTTTTT. Based on the CDR3 plus reference TRBV5-6 and TRBJ2-2, the full variable domain is DAGVTQSPTHLIKTRGQQVTLRCSPKSGHDTVSWYQQALGQGPQFIFQYYEEEERQRGNFPDRFSGHQFPNYSSELNVNALLLGDSALYLCASSLAWETQNTGELFFGEGSRLTVL.

This clone has a count of ten or more. This chain uses TRBV7-9 with TRBJ1-2, with 8 bases identical to TRBD1. Germline CDR1 SEHNR, CDR2 FQNEAQ (reference sequence). The CDR3 consists of 13 residues. Trimming at V came to 4 bases and at J to 7 bases, leaving 5 bases not matched to a gene. The CDR3 sequence: CASSSGQASGYTF. As DNA, the CDR3 is TGTGCCAGCAGCTCGGGACAGGCCAGTGGCTACACCTTC.

This clone was picked up one time. CDR3 residues: CASSSDRGRRQPQHF. DNA of the CDR3: TGTGCCAGCAGTTCTGACAGGGGGCGACGACAGCCCCAGCATTTT. The chain has TRBV6-2 or TRBV6-3 and TRBJ1-5; TRBD1 matches 10 bases. CDR3 size: 15 residues. CDR1 is MNHEY, CDR2 SVGEGT, per germline. The trim removed 4 bases at V and 7 bases at J, leaving 7 bases unmatched.